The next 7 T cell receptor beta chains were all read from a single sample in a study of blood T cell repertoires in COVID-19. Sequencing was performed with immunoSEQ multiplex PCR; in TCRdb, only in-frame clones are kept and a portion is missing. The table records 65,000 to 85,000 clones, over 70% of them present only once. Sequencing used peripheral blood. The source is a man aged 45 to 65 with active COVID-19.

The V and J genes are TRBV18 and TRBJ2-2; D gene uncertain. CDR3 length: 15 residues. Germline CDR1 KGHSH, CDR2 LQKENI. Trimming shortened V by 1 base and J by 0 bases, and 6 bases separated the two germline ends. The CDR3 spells CASSPRATNTGELFF. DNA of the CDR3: TGTGCCAGCTCACCACGAGCTACGAACACCGGGGAGCTGTTTTTT. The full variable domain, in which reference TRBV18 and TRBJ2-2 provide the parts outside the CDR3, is NAGVMQNPRHLVRRRGQEARLRCSPMKGHSHVYWYRQLPEEGLKFMVYLQKENIIDESGMPKERFSAEFPKEGPSILRIQQVVRGDSAAYFCASSPRATNTGELFFGEGSRLTVL.

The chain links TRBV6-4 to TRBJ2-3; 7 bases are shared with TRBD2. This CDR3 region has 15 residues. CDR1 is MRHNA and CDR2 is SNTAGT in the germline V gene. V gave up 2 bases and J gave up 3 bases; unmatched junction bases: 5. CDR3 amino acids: CASSDRGGSTDTQYF. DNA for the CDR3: TGTGCCAGCAGTGACCGGGGCGGGAGTACAGATACGCAGTATTTT.

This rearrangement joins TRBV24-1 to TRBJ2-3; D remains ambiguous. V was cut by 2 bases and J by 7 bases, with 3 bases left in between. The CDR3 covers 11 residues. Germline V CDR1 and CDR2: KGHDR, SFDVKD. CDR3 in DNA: TGTGCCACCAGTGATTATAATACGCAGTATTTT. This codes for CATSDYNTQYF.

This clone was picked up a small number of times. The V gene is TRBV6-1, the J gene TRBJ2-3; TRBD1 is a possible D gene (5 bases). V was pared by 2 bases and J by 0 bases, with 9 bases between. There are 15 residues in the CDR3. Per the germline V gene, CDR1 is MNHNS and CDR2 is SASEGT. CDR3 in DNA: TGTGCCAGCAGTGAAAGGGGCCGTAGCACAGATACGCAGTATTTT. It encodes CASSERGRSTDTQYF.

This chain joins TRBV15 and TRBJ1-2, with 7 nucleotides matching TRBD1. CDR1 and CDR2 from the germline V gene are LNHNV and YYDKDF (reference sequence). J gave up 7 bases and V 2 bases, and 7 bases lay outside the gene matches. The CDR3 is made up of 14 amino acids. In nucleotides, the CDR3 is TGTGCCACCAGCAGACCTACGACAGGGAGTGGCTACACCTTC. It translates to CATSRPTTGSGYTF.

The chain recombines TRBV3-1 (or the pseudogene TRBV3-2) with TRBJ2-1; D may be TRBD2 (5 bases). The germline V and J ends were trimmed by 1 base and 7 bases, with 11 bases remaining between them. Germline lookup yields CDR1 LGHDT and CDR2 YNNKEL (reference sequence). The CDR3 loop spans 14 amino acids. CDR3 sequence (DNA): TGTGCCAGCAGCCAAGGTCCTACTAGTAATGAGCAGTTCTTC. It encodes CASSQGPTSNEQFF.

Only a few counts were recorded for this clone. The CDR3 DNA reads as TGTGCCAGCAGCCTAACAGACAGCGCCTACGAGCAGTACTTC. Its protein is CASSLTDSAYEQYF. The rearrangement links TRBV11-2 to TRBJ2-7; D may be TRBD1 (5 bases). V was shortened by 5 bases and J by 2 bases, with 13 bases between the two germline ends. This CDR3 spans 14 amino acids. Germline CDR1 SGHAT, CDR2 FQNNGV.